This T cell receptor beta chain was captured in a study of blood T cell repertoires in COVID-19. Turning to the study itself: Both acute and convalescent COVID-19 samples were obtained from the United States, Italy and Spain. In each case, the material was cDNA or gDNA derived from T cells, B-cell-depleted T cells, or PBMCs.

For this clone: The junction does not match germline at one end; this may be a read error.

Sequencing was performed with immunoSEQ multiplex PCR; in TCRdb, only in-frame clones are kept and a portion is missing. The profile covers approximately 37,000 clones, with around 85% appearing a single time and 40% to 55% taken by the ten largest. The sequencing input was peripheral blood. The receptor was derived from a man aged 55-75 years with active or convalescent COVID-19.

CDR3 region: CASSKAGQNTGELFF. DNA of the CDR3: TGTGCCAGCAGTAAAGCGGGACAAAACACCGGGGAGCTGTTTTTT. V is TRBV2 and J is TRBJ2-2; possibly TRBD2 for D (7 bases). This CDR3 region has 15 residues. Germline CDR1 and CDR2: SNHLY and FYNNEI. The entire variable domain, with the rest obtained from reference TRBV2 and TRBJ2-2, is as follows: EPEVTQTPSHQVTQMGQEVILRCVPISNHLYFYWYRQILGQKVEFLVSFYNNEISEKSEIFDDQFSVERPDGSNFTLKIRSTKLEDSAMYFCASSKAGQNTGELFFGEGSRLTVL.